This TCR beta chain comes out of a study of blood T cell repertoires in COVID-19. The repertoire was sequenced with immunoSEQ multiplex PCR; TCRdb's copy has only in-frame clones and lacks some. The table records some 290,000 clones, under 90% of them present only once. The CDR3 loop spans 15 amino acids. Per the germline V gene, CDR1 is SGHVS and CDR2 is FQNEAQ. The trim removed 0 bases at V and 5 bases at J, leaving 6 bases unmatched. In Seattle, patients joined the study during active infection and were tracked longitudinally. The specimen was peripheral blood. The chain employs TRBV7-8 and TRBJ1-2; 7 bases are a match to TRBD1. The receptor comes from a woman aged 30 to 39 with COVID-19, enrolled during active disease. CDR3: CASSLAGQNYYGYTF. The CDR3 bases are TGTGCCAGCAGCTTAGCGGGACAGAATTATTATGGCTACACCTTC.